The 13 T cell receptor beta chains reported below all come from one sample, sequenced in a study of blood T cell repertoires in COVID-19. Profiled with immunoSEQ multiplex PCR; TCRdb holds only in-frame clones, not every one. The sample holds over 250,000 clones; around 83% are singletons and the top ten take approximately 5%. The sequenced sample consisted of PBMCs or T cells enriched from blood (not recorded which). Receptors were obtained from a man aged 40-49 years who had been exposed to COVID-19.

The chain employs TRBV5-1 and TRBJ2-1, with D possibly TRBD2 on 5 matching bases. CDR3 length: 15 residues. Trimming pared 0 bases from V and 8 bases from J, leaving 15 bases between. Germline lookup yields CDR1 SGHRS and CDR2 YFSETQ. This CDR3 is CASSLATGFGDEQFF. The CDR3 DNA sequence: TGCGCCAGCAGCTTGGCCACGGGATTTGGGGATGAGCAGTTCTTC.

The chain employs TRBV5-1 and TRBJ2-3, with D perhaps TRBD2 (5 bases). Germline V gene sequence: CDR1 SGHRS, CDR2 YFSETQ. Trimming shortened V by 3 bases and J by 0 bases, and 14 bases separated the two germline ends. This CDR3 spans 16 amino acids. This chain's CDR3 is CASSSLDSTSTDTQYF. The CDR3 DNA is TGCGCCAGCAGCTCCCTGGACTCCACTAGCACAGATACGCAGTATTTT.

The chain joins TRBV7-2 to TRBJ2-5; 8 nucleotides match TRBD1. Unmatched junction bases numbered 7, after V lost 3 bases and J lost 4 bases. The germline gives CDR1 SGHTA, CDR2 FQGNSA. CDR3 length equals 15 residues. The CDR3 loop reads CASSFDRGLAETQYF. Here the CDR3 DNA reads TGTGCCAGCAGCTTCGACAGGGGACTGGCAGAGACCCAGTACTTC.

V gene TRBV6-4 combines with J gene TRBJ2-4, with D unclear. The germline V gene has CDR1 MRHNA and CDR2 SNTAGT. V dropped 2 bases and J dropped 7 bases, with 9 bases sitting between them. The CDR3 consists of 13 residues. CDR3 sequence: CASSDGYGNIQYF. The CDR3 coding sequence is TGTGCCAGCAGTGACGGCTACGGGAACATTCAGTACTTC.

This clone occurred a few times. The V call is TRBV6-4, the J call TRBJ2-2; D is perhaps TRBD2 (6 bases). The CDR3 runs 16 residues. The V end lost 2 bases, the J end lost 5 bases, and 15 bases lay between the germline ends. CDR1 is MRHNA, CDR2 SNTAGT, per germline. CDR3 sequence reads: CASSDASGRLTGELFF. Written as DNA, the CDR3 is TGTGCCAGCAGTGACGCCAGTGGGAGGTTGACCGGGGAGCTGTTTTTT.

The chain couples TRBV19 to TRBJ2-7, with a possible D match to TRBD1 (6 bases). The germline V and J ends were trimmed by 3 bases and 3 bases, with 12 bases remaining between them. This CDR3 is built from 14 residues. Germline V lookup: CDR1 LNHDA, CDR2 SQIVND (reference sequence). In DNA, the CDR3 is TGTGCCAGTAGTATTGGCGCAGGGGACTACGAGCAGTACTTC. Amino acid sequence: CASSIGAGDYEQYF.

The gene calls are TRBV30 and TRBJ1-1; D perhaps matches TRBD1 (6 bases). Germline V gives CDR1 GTSNPN, CDR2 SVGIG (reference sequence). The V gene lost 8 bases and the J gene lost 4 bases, with 20 bases spanning the gap. The CDR3 contains 14 residues. The CDR3 coding sequence is TGTGCCGGGCTTGTCGGGGGGGCGCGCACTGAAGCTTTCTTT. Its protein product is CAGLVGGARTEAFF.

This rearrangement joins TRBV12-3 or TRBV12-4 to TRBJ2-7; no reliable D call. V was shortened by 5 bases and J by 3 bases, with 8 bases between the two germline ends. The CDR3 totals 12 residues. The CDR3 bases are TGTGCCAGCAGTCAGATCAGCTACGAGCAGTACTTC. It encodes CASSQISYEQYF.

The chain joins TRBV29-1 to TRBJ2-2; D gene uncertain. Germline-derived CDR1 and CDR2 are SQVTM and ANQGSEA. The CDR3 sequence is 14 residues long. Trimming shortened V by 3 bases and J by 4 bases, and 12 bases separated the two germline ends. In DNA, the CDR3 is TGCAGCGTTGACCGCCTAGATGGCACCGGGGAGCTGTTTTTT. Translation gives CSVDRLDGTGELFF.

The chain uses TRBV11-3 and TRBJ2-3; 7 positions agree with TRBD1. Germline V gene sequence: CDR1 SGHNT, CDR2 YENEEA. The CDR3 runs 14 residues. The trim removed 5 bases at V and 6 bases at J, leaving 8 bases unmatched. CDR3: CASSPQTGLDTQYF. For the CDR3, the DNA is TGTGCCAGCAGCCCACAGACAGGGTTGGATACGCAGTATTTT.

This clone was seen a single time. The gene calls are TRBV18 and TRBJ1-5; maybe TRBD1 (6 bases). The V gene's germline CDR1 is KGHSH and CDR2 LQKENI. The V end was cut by 3 bases, the J end by 6 bases, with 18 bases between. The CDR3 length is 16 residues. CDR3: CASSPLDTKGGQPQHF. In nucleotides, the CDR3 is TGTGCCAGCTCACCCCTGGACACTAAAGGGGGTCAGCCCCAGCATTTT.

The chain couples TRBV5-4 to TRBJ2-1, with 9 bases identical to TRBD2. V trimming: 7 bases; J trimming: 4 bases; junction bases outside the gene matches: 6. The CDR3 is 14 amino acids. The germline gives CDR1 SGHNT, CDR2 YYREEE (reference sequence). The CDR3 loop is CASYLAGIYNEQFF. CDR3 sequence (DNA): TGTGCCAGCTATCTAGCGGGAATATACAATGAGCAGTTCTTC. Full variable domain (rest looked up from reference TRBV5-4 and TRBJ2-1): ETGVTQSPTHLIKTRGQQVTLRCSSQSGHNTVSWYQQALGQGPQFIFQYYREEENGRGNFPPRFSGLQFPNYSSELNVNALELDDSALYLCASYLAGIYNEQFFGPGTRLTVL.

CDR3 amino acids: CAWSEGLSGYTF. CDR3 nucleotides: TGTGCCTGGAGTGAGGGGCTTAGTGGCTACACCTTC. The V gene is TRBV30, the J gene TRBJ1-2, with D perhaps matching TRBD1 (5 bases). CDR3 length equals 12 residues. Germline V gene data show CDR1 as GTSNPN and CDR2 as SVGIG (reference sequence). V lost 1 base to trimming and J lost 7 bases, with 10 bases between them. Full variable domain (missing parts from reference TRBV30 and TRBJ1-2): SQTIHQWPATLVQPVGSPLSLECTVEGTSNPNLYWYRQAAGRGLQLLFYSVGIGQISSEVPQNLSASRPQDRQFILSSKKLLLSDSGFYLCAWSEGLSGYTFGSGTRLTVV.